Listed here are 15 T cell receptor beta chains from one sample, sequenced in a study of a mutant IDH1 vaccine in newly diagnosed glioma. The time point is: week 35, safety follow-up. All doses held 300 ug of mutant IDH1 20-mer peptide, with topical imiquimod. Their antigen targets remain unknown. Some clones are missing from TCRdb's copy, which holds only in-frame ones; the method was immunoSEQ multiplex PCR. The repertoire holds approximately 47,000 clones, approximately 90% seen once, with around 5.7% in the top ten. The sequenced sample was PBMCs, obtained from a glioma patient whose treatment included an IDH1 peptide vaccine. Receptors originate from a woman in her thirties or forties with glioma.

The chain recombines TRBV5-1 with TRBJ2-6; no reliable D call. Looked up from germline, CDR1 is SGHRS and CDR2 is YFSETQ. V was clipped by 1 base and J by 2 bases, with 7 bases between them. The CDR3 runs 15 residues. Here the CDR3 reads CASSLTSPGANVLTF. CDR3 coding DNA: TGCGCCAGCAGCTTGACCTCTCCTGGGGCCAACGTCCTGACTTTC.

The V gene is TRBV7-8, the J gene TRBJ2-7, with D possibly TRBD1 on 5 matching bases. The CDR3 is 15 amino acids. The V and J ends lost 1 base and 1 base respectively, with 11 bases between them. CDR1 is SGHVS, CDR2 FQNEAQ, per germline. CDR3 coding DNA: TGTGCCAGCAGCTTAGACTGGCAGGGATCCTACGAGCAGTACTTC. Encoded protein: CASSLDWQGSYEQYF.

This chain uses TRBV9 with TRBJ2-3, with TRBD2 matching over 9 bases. CDR3 size: 14 residues. Trimming cost V 7 bases and J 2 bases; bases outside gene matches: 5. Germline CDR1 SGDLS, CDR2 YYNGEE. The CDR3: CASERGAHTDTQYF. CDR3 in DNA: TGTGCCAGCGAGCGGGGGGCTCACACAGATACGCAGTATTTT.

There are a few counts of this clone. The CDR3 nucleotides read TGTGCCATCAGCGACGACAGCTATGGCTACACCTTC. Translating gives CAISDDSYGYTF. The chain joins TRBV10-3 to TRBJ1-2; D is possibly TRBD1 (5 bases). V lost 6 bases to trimming and J lost 4 bases, with 9 bases between them. This CDR3 spans 12 amino acids. From germline, CDR1 is ENHRY and CDR2 SYGVKD.

The gene calls are TRBV4-3 and TRBJ1-2; D unclear. The V gene's germline CDR1 is LGHNA and CDR2 YSLEER. The CDR3 runs 14 residues. V shed 3 bases and J shed 4 bases, with 12 bases lying between them. The CDR3 region has the DNA TGCGCCAGCAGCCAGGGTTCGCCCCGCTATGGCTACACCTTC. Its translation: CASSQGSPRYGYTF.

The genes are TRBV7-6 and TRBJ2-2, with a possible D match to TRBD1 (6 bases). The V gene's germline CDR1 is SGHVS and CDR2 FNYEAQ. Trimming pared 5 bases from V and 3 bases from J, leaving 16 bases between. The CDR3 totals 16 residues. CDR3 region: CASSLYRDQDTGELFF. The CDR3, as DNA: TGTGCCAGCAGCCTATACAGGGATCAGGACACCGGGGAGCTGTTTTTT.

The chain is built from TRBV7-2 and TRBJ1-3; D is uncertain. This CDR3 is built from 12 residues. Germline assignment: CDR1 SGHTA and CDR2 FQGNSA. V dropped 5 bases and J dropped 6 bases, with 8 bases sitting between them. The CDR3 sequence: CASSPTANTIYF. CDR3 in DNA: TGTGCCAGCAGCCCCACCGCAAACACCATATATTTT. The full variable domain, completed using reference TRBV7-2 and TRBJ1-3, is GAGVSQSPSNKVTEKGKDVELRCDPISGHTALYWYRQSLGQGLEFLIYFQGNSAPDKSGLPSDRFSAERTGGSVSTLTIQRTQQEDSAVYLCASSPTANTIYFGEGSWLTVV.

This clone was seen a handful of times. The rearrangement links TRBV11-2 to TRBJ1-4; weak D call: TRBD1 (6 bases). The CDR3 extends over 15 amino acids. Germline CDR1 is SGHAT and CDR2 is FQNNGV. With 1 base removed from V and 10 bases from J, the gap between germline ends came to 16 bases. CDR3 amino acids: CASSLGEISGVKLFF. The DNA for the CDR3 is TGTGCCAGCAGCTTAGGCGAGATTTCAGGGGTAAAACTGTTTTTT.

This clone turned up a few times. The rearrangement uses TRBV7-8 and TRBJ1-4; D ambiguous. This CDR3 is 15 amino acids long. Trimming shortened V by 4 bases and J by 0 bases, and 9 bases separated the two germline ends. The V gene's germline CDR1 is SGHVS and CDR2 FQNEAQ. CDR3 DNA sequence: TGTGCCAGCAGCTCCAACAGAGCAACTAATGAAAAACTGTTTTTT. This sequence encodes CASSSNRATNEKLFF.

V usage is TRBV30 and J usage is TRBJ2-1; possibly TRBD1 or TRBD2 for D (5 bases each). This CDR3 has 15 residues. The germline V gene encodes CDR1 GTSNPN and CDR2 SVGIG (reference sequence). V was shortened by 2 bases and J by 1 base, with 12 bases between the two germline ends. The DNA for the CDR3 is TGTGCCTGGAGTCACGGGACCCTGTCCTACAATGAGCAGTTCTTC. This gives the protein CAWSHGTLSYNEQFF.

The V and J genes are TRBV6-5 and TRBJ2-4; D is ambiguous. V was pared by 5 bases and J by 8 bases, with 13 bases between. From germline, CDR1 is MNHEY and CDR2 SVGAGI. This CDR3 comprises 13 residues. The CDR3 region has the DNA TGTGCCAGCAGTCGGGCCTCCGAGGACATTCAGTACTTC. Its protein product is CASSRASEDIQYF.

This rearrangement joins TRBV9 to TRBJ2-3; tentatively, D is TRBD1 or TRBD2 (6 bases each). This CDR3 region has 17 residues. Looked up from germline, CDR1 is SGDLS and CDR2 is YYNGEE. Trimming stripped 2 bases from V and 4 bases from J, with 20 bases between. CDR3 DNA: TGTGCCAGCAGCGTTGGGCCGGGGGCAGGGAGCGCAGATACGCAGTATTTT. Its translation is CASSVGPGAGSADTQYF.

This clone has a single count. The chain links TRBV14 to TRBJ1-3; 8 nucleotides agree with TRBD1. V shed 1 base and J 4 bases; nucleotides not matched to a gene: 3. Germline loops: CDR1 SGHDN, CDR2 FVKESK. This CDR3 is built from 15 residues. Here the CDR3 DNA reads TGTGCCAGCAGCCAAGGACAGGGGAAAGGAAACACCATATATTTT. Its protein is CASSQGQGKGNTIYF.

This clone was counted a single time. The V gene is TRBV6-5, the J gene TRBJ2-2, with D unresolved. This CDR3 spans 15 amino acids. V was shortened by 2 bases and J by 4 bases, with 11 bases between the two germline ends. Germline values: CDR1 MNHEY, CDR2 SVGAGI. Here the CDR3 reads CASSYDAVSTGELFF. CDR3 in DNA: TGTGCCAGCAGTTACGACGCGGTTAGCACCGGGGAGCTGTTTTTT.

The J gene is TRBJ1-2, the V gene TRBV28; D is undetermined. V lost 5 bases and J 4 bases, leaving 8 bases between the germline ends. The CDR3 has 12 amino acids. In germline, CDR1 is MDHEN, CDR2 SYDVKM. CDR3 amino acids: CASSNLAYGYTF. CDR3 in DNA: TGTGCCAGCAGTAATTTAGCCTATGGCTACACCTTC.